The 2 T cell receptor beta chains below come from one sample, sequenced in a study of blood T cells in healthy people across ages. Together with a sample-barcoded 5' primer, a J-beta primer mix was included in a second PCR lasting about 7 to 11 cycles. MiXCR was run by TCRdb on the 5' RACE reads, yielding one entry per CDR3 protein. The data hold approximately 680,000 distinct CDR3 sequences, with about 34% observed a single time. Sample: blood. These receptors came from a woman of 80 years or more in good health.

A few counts support this clonotype. CDR3 amino acids: CASSSGLAGGLRSTDTQYF. The CDR3 bases are TGCGCCAGCAGCTCGGGACTAGCGGGGGGCCTTCGTAGCACAGATACGCAGTATTTT. The V and J genes are TRBV5-1 and TRBJ2-3; 15 bases map to TRBD2. Germline-derived CDR1 and CDR2 are SGHRS and YFSETQ. The CDR3 consists of 19 residues. Trimming cost V 3 bases and J 0 bases; bases outside gene matches: 8.

Notes on this clonotype: One base away lies a much larger clone, so this may be a sequencing read error. The gene calls are TRBV30 and TRBJ2-1, with a tentative D call TRBD1 (6 bases). The J call may be mistaken, given a closer DNA end match to TRBJ2-7. Germline V lookup: CDR1 GTSNPN, CDR2 SVGIG (reference sequence). The CDR3 sequence is 11 residues long. The CDR3 DNA sequence: TGTGCCGGCCAGGGGTACAATGAGCAGTACTTC. It encodes CAGQGYNEQYF.